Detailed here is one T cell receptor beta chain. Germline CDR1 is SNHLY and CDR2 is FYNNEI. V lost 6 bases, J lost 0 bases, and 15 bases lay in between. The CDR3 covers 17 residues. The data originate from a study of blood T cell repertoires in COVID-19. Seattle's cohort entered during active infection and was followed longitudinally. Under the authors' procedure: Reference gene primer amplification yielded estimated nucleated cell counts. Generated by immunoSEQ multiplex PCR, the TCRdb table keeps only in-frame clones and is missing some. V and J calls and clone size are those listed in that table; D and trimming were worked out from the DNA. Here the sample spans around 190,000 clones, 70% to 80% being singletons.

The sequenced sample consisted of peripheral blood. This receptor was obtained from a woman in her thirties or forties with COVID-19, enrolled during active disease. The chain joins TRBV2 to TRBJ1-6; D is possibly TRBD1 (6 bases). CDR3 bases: TGTGCCAGCAGCGGGGACACTCAGAGCTCCTATAATTCACCCCTCCACTTT. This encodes CASSGDTQSSYNSPLHF.